These T cell receptor beta chains were read from a single sample in a study of cytomegalovirus exposure and HLA in healthy donors. TCRdb's table, derived via immunoSEQ multiplex PCR, lists solely in-frame clones and lacks some. Of 180,000 or so clones listed, around 80% were seen once; the top ten hold 0.65% to 0.85%. Sequenced input: PBMCs. Receptors originate from a female donor in good health and CMV-seronegative. The CDR3 runs from the conserved cysteine through the conserved F or W. The D gene is left open where the match is weak. Rows give clone size only sometimes, using once, few, many, or a class for an expanded clone.

j_gene	v_gene	d_gene	abundance	CDR3aa	CDR3nt
TRBJ2-3	TRBV4-2	.	few	CASSQEGPPLDTQYF	TGTGCCAGCAGCCAAGAGGGCCCCCCCTTAGATACGCAGTATTTT
TRBJ1-4	TRBV7-9	.	once	CATGGEKLFF	TGTGCCACTGGAGGGGAAAAACTGTTTTTT
TRBJ1-5	TRBV5-4	TRBD1	.	CASSLGTDSNQPQHF	TGTGCCAGCAGCCTAGGGACAGATAGCAATCAGCCCCAGCATTTT
TRBJ2-3	TRBV6-4	.	.	CASSDSGGNTQYF	TGTGCCAGCAGTGACTCGGGCGGGAATACGCAGTATTTT
TRBJ2-7	TRBV7-2	.	.	CASSFGQSYEQYF	TGTGCCAGCAGCTTTGGACAGTCCTACGAGCAGTACTTC
TRBJ2-1	TRBV9	.	.	CASSVDGRPYNEQFF	TGTGCCAGCAGCGTAGACGGGAGACCCTACAATGAGCAGTTCTTC
TRBJ2-7	TRBV4-3	TRBD2	.	CASSQDAGVLVIEQYF	TGCGCCAGCAGCCAAGATGCGGGGGTTTTGGTAATCGAGCAGTACTTC
TRBJ1-1	TRBV5-4	TRBD1	.	CASSLQGAGEAFF	TGTGCCAGCAGCTTGCAGGGGGCAGGTGAAGCTTTCTTT
TRBJ2-1	TRBV6-6	.	.	CASSNLGARTWGEQFF	TGTGCCAGCAGCAACTTAGGGGCTAGAACTTGGGGTGAGCAGTTCTTC
TRBJ2-1	TRBV7-3	TRBD1	.	CASSPDRATANEQFF	TGTGCCAGCAGCCCGGACAGGGCTACTGCCAATGAGCAGTTCTTC
TRBJ2-4	TRBV25-1	TRBD1	.	CASSGFSRDSQYF	TGTGCCAGCAGTGGTTTTTCCCGGGACAGTCAGTACTTC
TRBJ2-7	TRBV7-2	.	.	CASSLMEGATYEQYF	TGTGCCAGCAGCTTAATGGAGGGGGCCACCTACGAGCAGTACTTC
TRBJ1-4	TRBV4-2	.	few	CASSQVAGQSNEKLFF	TGTGCCAGCAGCCAAGTGGCAGGACAGTCTAATGAAAAACTGTTTTTT
TRBJ1-1	TRBV18	.	.	CASSNRDTEAFF	TGTGCCAGCTCAAACCGGGACACTGAAGCTTTCTTT
TRBJ2-7	TRBV6-5	TRBD1	.	CASSYSTGWYEQYF	TGTGCCAGCAGTTACTCGACAGGGTGGTACGAGCAGTACTTC
TRBJ2-2	TRBV10-3	TRBD2	.	CAISLADTGELFF	TGTGCCATCAGTCTAGCGGACACCGGGGAGCTGTTTTTT
TRBJ2-1	TRBV2	.	.	CASRPTSASVEQFF	TGTGCCAGCAGGCCGACTAGTGCCTCCGTGGAGCAGTTCTTC
TRBJ2-5	TRBV7-2	.	.	CASSLAYVETQYF	TGTGCCAGCAGCTTAGCCTACGTAGAGACCCAGTACTTC
TRBJ1-4	TRBV7-9	.	.	CASSLGTATNEKLFF	TGTGCCAGCAGCTTAGGGACTGCAACTAATGAAAAACTGTTTTTT
TRBJ2-2	TRBV11-3	TRBD2	once	CASSPASGRSVELFF	TGTGCCAGCAGCCCGGCTAGCGGGAGGTCCGTGGAGCTGTTTTTT
TRBJ2-7	TRBV5-1	TRBD2	few	CASNLGGGRSYEQYF	TGCGCCAGCAACCTCGGGGGGGGGCGGTCCTACGAGCAGTACTTC
TRBJ2-7	TRBV5-5	TRBD2	.	CASSSRLADAYEQYF	TGTGCCAGCAGCTCGCGACTAGCGGACGCCTACGAGCAGTACTTC
TRBJ2-1	TRBV11-2	.	.	CASAPGGAHNEQFF	TGTGCCAGCGCGCCGGGGGGCGCCCACAATGAGCAGTTCTTC
TRBJ2-7	TRBV29-1	TRBD1	.	CSGLYRDRLYF	TGCAGCGGCCTTTACCGGGACAGGCTGTACTTC
TRBJ2-2	TRBV4-3	.	.	CASSQDPGRPGELFF	TGCGCCAGCAGCCAAGATCCAGGGCGGCCCGGGGAGCTGTTTTTT
TRBJ2-7	TRBV4-3	TRBD1	.	CASSQARDSYEQYF	TGCGCCAGCAGCCAAGCCCGGGACAGCTACGAGCAGTACTTC
TRBJ2-1	TRBV27	TRBD2	.	CASSSRVAGGNNEQFF	TGTGCCAGCAGTTCCCGGGTAGCGGGAGGTAACAATGAGCAGTTCTTC
TRBJ1-2	TRBV7-2	.	.	CASSYNHGYTF	TGTGCCAGCAGCTACAACCATGGCTACACCTTC